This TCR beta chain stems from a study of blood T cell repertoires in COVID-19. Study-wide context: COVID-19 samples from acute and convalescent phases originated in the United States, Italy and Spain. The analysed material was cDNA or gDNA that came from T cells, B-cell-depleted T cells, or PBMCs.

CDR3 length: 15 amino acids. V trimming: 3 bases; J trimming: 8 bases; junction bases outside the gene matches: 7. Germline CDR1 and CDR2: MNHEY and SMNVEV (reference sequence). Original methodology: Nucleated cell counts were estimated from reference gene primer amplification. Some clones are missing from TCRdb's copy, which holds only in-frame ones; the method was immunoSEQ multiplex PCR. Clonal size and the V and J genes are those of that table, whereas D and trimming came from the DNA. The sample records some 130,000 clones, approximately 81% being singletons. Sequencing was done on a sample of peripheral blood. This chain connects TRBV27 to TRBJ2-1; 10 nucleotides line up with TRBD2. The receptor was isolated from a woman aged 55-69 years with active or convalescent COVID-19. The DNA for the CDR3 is TGTGCCAGCAGTTTGGTTAGCGGGGGGAGCGATGAGCAGTTCTTC. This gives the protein CASSLVSGGSDEQFF.